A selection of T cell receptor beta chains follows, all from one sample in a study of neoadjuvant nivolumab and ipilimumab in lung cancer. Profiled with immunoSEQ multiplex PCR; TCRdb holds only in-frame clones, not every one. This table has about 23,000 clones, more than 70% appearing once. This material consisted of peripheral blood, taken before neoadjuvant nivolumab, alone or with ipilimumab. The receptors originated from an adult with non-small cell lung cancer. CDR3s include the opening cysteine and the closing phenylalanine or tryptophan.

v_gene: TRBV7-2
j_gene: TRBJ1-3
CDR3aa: CASSLVQGEHTIYF

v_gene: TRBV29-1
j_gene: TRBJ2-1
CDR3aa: CSAGTSGRQFF

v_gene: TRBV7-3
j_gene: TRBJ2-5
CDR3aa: CASSLETRETQYF

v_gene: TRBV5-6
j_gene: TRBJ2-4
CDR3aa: CASSLNAGWAKNIQYF

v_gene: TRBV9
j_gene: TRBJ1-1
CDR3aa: CASSEGPDMNTEAFF

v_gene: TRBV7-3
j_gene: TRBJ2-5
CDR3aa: CASSPGLSYQETQYF

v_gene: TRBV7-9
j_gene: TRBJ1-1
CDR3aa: CASSFGVAQDTEAFF

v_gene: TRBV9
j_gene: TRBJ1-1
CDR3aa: CASSGGDTTAEAFF

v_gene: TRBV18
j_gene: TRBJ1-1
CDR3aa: CASSPNHGVVRTEAFF

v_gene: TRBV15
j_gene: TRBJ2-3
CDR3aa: CATSRELAGAMDTQYF

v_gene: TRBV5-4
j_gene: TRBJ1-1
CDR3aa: CASSLGDRGNTEAFF

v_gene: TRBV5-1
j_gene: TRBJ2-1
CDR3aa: CASSLPGAVYNEQFF

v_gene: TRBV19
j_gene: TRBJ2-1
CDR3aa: CASSMDRESGNEQFF

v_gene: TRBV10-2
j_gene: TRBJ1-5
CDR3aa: CASSASVPEPQHF

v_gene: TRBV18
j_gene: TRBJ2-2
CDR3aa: CASSPATGAGELFF

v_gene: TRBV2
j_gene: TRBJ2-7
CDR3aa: CASYGDRDRVGEQYF

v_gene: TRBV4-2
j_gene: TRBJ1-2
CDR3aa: CASSQEIRDRAYGYTF

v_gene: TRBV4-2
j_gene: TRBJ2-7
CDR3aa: CASSPWDSGSQSYEQYF

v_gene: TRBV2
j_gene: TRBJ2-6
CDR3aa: CASSPEGAGANVLTF

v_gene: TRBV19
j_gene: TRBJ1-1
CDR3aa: CASRSTWDRGAEAFF

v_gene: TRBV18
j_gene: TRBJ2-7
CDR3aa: CASSPRGQVYEQYF

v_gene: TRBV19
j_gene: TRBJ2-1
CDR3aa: CASSNRLAGAGYNEQFF

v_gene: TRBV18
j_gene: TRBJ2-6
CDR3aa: CASSPDWANVLTF

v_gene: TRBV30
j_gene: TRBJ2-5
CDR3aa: CAWSVKTQYF

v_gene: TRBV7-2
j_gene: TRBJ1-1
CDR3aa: CASRSGRDTEAFF

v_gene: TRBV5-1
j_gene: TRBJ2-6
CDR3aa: CASSSGHRISGANVLTF

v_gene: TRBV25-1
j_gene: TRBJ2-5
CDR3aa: CASSPGGRNQETQYF

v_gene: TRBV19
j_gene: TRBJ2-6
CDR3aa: CASSIVRWTGGTGANVLTF

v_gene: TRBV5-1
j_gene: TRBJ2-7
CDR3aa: CASSLDWLSEQYF

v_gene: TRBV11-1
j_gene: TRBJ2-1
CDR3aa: CASSLGGGEQFF

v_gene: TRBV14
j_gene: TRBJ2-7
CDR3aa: CASSPRLAGDEQYF

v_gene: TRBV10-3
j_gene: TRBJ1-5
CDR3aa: CAISDSRGENQPQHF

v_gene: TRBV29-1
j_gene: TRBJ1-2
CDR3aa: CSVIDTNYGYTF

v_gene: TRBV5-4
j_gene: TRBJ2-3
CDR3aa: CASSALRGSTDTQYF

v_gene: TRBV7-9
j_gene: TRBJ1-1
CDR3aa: CASSLEGNTEAFF

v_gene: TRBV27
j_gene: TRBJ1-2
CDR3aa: CASTPGYGYTF

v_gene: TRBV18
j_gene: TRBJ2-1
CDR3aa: CASSPSAGRDSSGRWSEQFF

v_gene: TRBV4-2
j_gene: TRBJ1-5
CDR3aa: CASSQVLAGTAKRLSNQPQHF

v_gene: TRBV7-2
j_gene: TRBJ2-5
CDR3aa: CASSPDVPSQETQYF

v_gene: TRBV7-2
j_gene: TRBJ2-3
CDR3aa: CASSLAGFGADTQYF

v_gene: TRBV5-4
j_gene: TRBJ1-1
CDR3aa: CASGGENGISEAFF

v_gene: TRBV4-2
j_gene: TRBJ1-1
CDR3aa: CASSQDLQLYVNTEAFF

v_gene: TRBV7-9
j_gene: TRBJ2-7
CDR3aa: CASSANRVLKQYF

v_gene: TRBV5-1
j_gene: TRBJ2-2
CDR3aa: CASSLGQGGTGELFF

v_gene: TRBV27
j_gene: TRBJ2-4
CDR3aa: CASSRDRLAKNIQYF

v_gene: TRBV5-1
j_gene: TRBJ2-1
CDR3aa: CASSLEGLASGEQFF

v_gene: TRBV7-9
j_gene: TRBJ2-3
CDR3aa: CASSYSASDTQYF

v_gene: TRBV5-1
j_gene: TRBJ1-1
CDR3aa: CASSFGPDRGGSAFF

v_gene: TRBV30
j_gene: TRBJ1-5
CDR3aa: CAWDRERNQPQHF

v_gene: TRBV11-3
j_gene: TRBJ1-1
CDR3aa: CASSLGATSTEAFF

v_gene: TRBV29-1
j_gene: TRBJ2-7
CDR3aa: CSVELRTGTYEQYF

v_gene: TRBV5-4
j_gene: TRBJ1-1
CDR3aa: CASRPGGQGGDKAFF

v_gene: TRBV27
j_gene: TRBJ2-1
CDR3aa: CASSFAGRAFNEQFF

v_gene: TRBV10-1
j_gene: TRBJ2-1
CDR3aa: CASSESEYNEQFF